This entry lists 19 T cell receptor beta chains sequenced from one sample in a study of brain metastases from non-small cell lung cancer. Sequencing was performed with immunoSEQ multiplex PCR; in TCRdb, only in-frame clones are kept and a portion is missing. Of 3,000 to 4,000 clones in the sample, about 80% were seen once. The source material was tissue from a brain metastasis. These receptors all stem from a donor at least 40 years old with non-small cell lung cancer.

The chain links TRBV10-3 to TRBJ1-5; possible D gene TRBD1, 5 bases. This CDR3 is built from 15 residues. Per the germline V gene, CDR1 is ENHRY and CDR2 is SYGVKD. The V end lost 6 bases, the J end lost 0 bases, and 12 bases lay between the germline ends. The DNA for the CDR3 is TGTGCCATCAGATCGGGGCATAATAGCAATCAGCCCCAGCATTTT. It specifies CAIRSGHNSNQPQHF.

V usage is TRBV7-9 and J usage is TRBJ2-7; D is ambiguous. Germline CDR1 and CDR2: SEHNR and FQNEAQ (reference sequence). This CDR3 has 13 amino acids. The V gene lost 5 bases and the J gene lost 6 bases, with 14 bases spanning the gap. The CDR3 DNA reads TGTGCCAGCAGCGGATACACAAGGGCCGAGCAGTACTTC. Translation gives CASSGYTRAEQYF.

The chain has TRBV6-1 and TRBJ1-1; D possibly corresponds to TRBD1 (6 bases). Germline V gene lookup returns CDR1 MNHNS and CDR2 SASEGT. Trimming removed 3 bases from V and 6 bases from J, with 14 bases in between. This CDR3 region has 14 residues. CDR3 region: CASSDRWEGAEAFF. The CDR3 coding sequence is TGTGCCAGCAGTGATAGGTGGGAGGGGGCTGAAGCTTTCTTT.

V usage is TRBV7-2 and J usage is TRBJ1-2; possible D gene TRBD1, 6 bases. With 1 base removed from V and 4 bases from J, the gap between germline ends came to 10 bases. Per the germline V gene, CDR1 is SGHTA and CDR2 is FQGNSA. CDR3 size: 14 residues. The CDR3 is CASSLVGGAYGYTF. The CDR3 region has the DNA TGTGCCAGCAGCTTAGTAGGGGGGGCCTATGGCTACACCTTC. Variable domain in full (rest from reference TRBV7-2 and TRBJ1-2): GAGVSQSPSNKVTEKGKDVELRCDPISGHTALYWYRQSLGQGLEFLIYFQGNSAPDKSGLPSDRFSAERTGGSVSTLTIQRTQQEDSAVYLCASSLVGGAYGYTFGSGTRLTVV.

The V call is TRBV5-1, the J call TRBJ2-1, with 7 bases matching TRBD2. V lost 0 bases to trimming and J lost 3 bases; unmatched junction nucleotides: 3. Germline V gives CDR1 SGHRS, CDR2 YFSETQ. CDR3 size: 15 residues. CDR3 in amino acids: CASSLVAGDYNEQFF. The CDR3 DNA reads as TGCGCCAGCAGCTTGGTTGCGGGGGACTACAATGAGCAGTTCTTC.

V gene TRBV3-1 (or the pseudogene TRBV3-2) combines with J gene TRBJ2-5; the D is unclear. The CDR3 length is 15 residues. V lost 3 bases and J 2 bases, leaving 13 bases between the germline ends. CDR1 is LGHDT, CDR2 YNNKEL, per germline (reference sequence). The CDR3 is CASSHASLIQETQYF. The DNA for the CDR3 is TGTGCCAGCAGCCACGCCAGCCTAATACAAGAGACCCAGTACTTC.

The chain has TRBV13 and TRBJ2-5; D not resolved. This CDR3 region has 15 residues. Per the germline V gene, CDR1 is PRHDT and CDR2 is FYEKMQ (reference sequence). V dropped 5 bases and J dropped 0 bases, with 13 bases sitting between them. The CDR3 is CASSPQLEDQETQYF. The CDR3 nucleotides are TGTGCCAGCAGCCCGCAACTTGAAGACCAAGAGACCCAGTACTTC.

The genes are TRBV20-1 and TRBJ2-7; D might be TRBD2 (5 bases). The germline V gene has CDR1 DFQATT and CDR2 SNEGSKA (reference sequence). Between the trimmed V and J ends, which lost 3 bases and 2 bases, there was a span of 14 bases. The CDR3 sequence is 14 residues long. The CDR3 loop reads CSASRLEGAYEQYF. The CDR3 bases are TGCAGTGCTAGTAGGTTAGAGGGTGCCTACGAGCAGTACTTC.

V usage is TRBV2 and J usage is TRBJ2-5, with D possibly being TRBD2 (5 bases). CDR3 length equals 13 residues. V was cut by 2 bases and J by 5 bases, with 9 bases left in between. Germline V CDR1 and CDR2: SNHLY, FYNNEI. CDR3 in DNA: TGTGCCAGCAGTGAAACTCCGGGGGAGACCCAGTACTTC. Amino acids: CASSETPGETQYF.

The genes are TRBV5-5 and TRBJ1-3, with D perhaps matching TRBD1 (6 bases). The CDR3 runs to 15 residues. The germline CDR1 and CDR2 sequences are SGHKS and YYEKEE (reference sequence). Trimming shortened V by 4 bases and J by 3 bases, and 14 bases separated the two germline ends. CDR3 nucleotide sequence: TGTGCCAGCAGCAAGGACAGCTCGCTTGGAAACACCATATATTTT. As protein: CASSKDSSLGNTIYF.

This chain joins TRBV15 and TRBJ2-1, with TRBD1 matching over 9 bases. In germline, CDR1 is LNHNV, CDR2 YYDKDF (reference sequence). This CDR3 has 16 residues. V lost 4 bases to trimming and J lost 6 bases; unmatched junction nucleotides: 10. The CDR3 here is CATSTKTGTGFNEQFF. The CDR3 DNA sequence: TGTGCCACCAGCACAAAGACCGGGACAGGGTTCAATGAGCAGTTCTTC.

Regarding this clone: A read error is possible here, since a much larger clone lies one base away. This chain uses TRBV4-2 with TRBJ1-1; TRBD1 is a possible D gene (5 bases). V shed 2 bases and J shed 5 bases, with 12 bases lying between them. Germline loops: CDR1 LGHNA, CDR2 YNFKEQ. CDR3 size: 14 residues. The CDR3 DNA follows: TGTGCCAGCAGCCAAAAACGGGGGAGTACTGAAGCTTTCTTT. Protein product: CASSQKRGSTEAFF.

The genes are TRBV28 and TRBJ2-7; no definite D call. Germline V lookup: CDR1 MDHEN, CDR2 SYDVKM. The CDR3 is 14 residues long. The ends were cut back, 1 base at V and 3 bases at J, with 10 bases in the middle. The CDR3 DNA reads as TGTGCCAGCAGTTTATCGGCAGGCCGCTACGAGCAGTACTTC. Translated: CASSLSAGRYEQYF.

This chain joins TRBV7-6 and TRBJ2-1; no clear D. CDR1 SGHVS and CDR2 FNYEAQ come from the germline V gene. CDR3 length equals 13 residues. V lost 2 bases to trimming and J lost 5 bases, with 7 bases between them. The CDR3 DNA follows: TGTGCCAGCAGCTTAATCGGACACAATGAGCAGTTCTTC. Translated, it gives CASSLIGHNEQFF.

The CDR3 bases are TGTGCCACTTCCGCTGGCCCGGGCTACGAGCAGTACTTC. Translated, it gives CATSAGPGYEQYF. The V call is TRBV15, the J call TRBJ2-7; D gene uncertain. Per germline, CDR1 LNHNV and CDR2 YYDKDF (reference sequence). CDR3 size: 13 residues. V lost 9 bases and J 3 bases, leaving 15 bases between the germline ends.

J is TRBJ1-6 and V is TRBV14; the D is unclear. This CDR3 comprises 12 residues. V gave up 1 base and J gave up 9 bases, with 4 bases separating them. Germline V gene data show CDR1 as SGHDN and CDR2 as FVKESK. CDR3 DNA sequence: TGTGCCAGCAGCCAAGGAGCTTCACCCCTCCACTTT. Protein: CASSQGASPLHF.

A note on this clone: A much larger clone lies a single base off, so this may be a read error. The V and J genes are TRBV10-1 and TRBJ2-3, with a weak D call TRBD1 (5 bases). Germline assignment: CDR1 WNHNN and CDR2 SYGVQD (reference sequence). The CDR3 has 16 residues. The CDR3 is CANSESFGPGTDTQYF. In DNA form, the CDR3 reads TGCGCCAACAGTGAGTCGTTTGGGCCAGGGACAGATACGCAGTATTTT.

The gene calls are TRBV30 and TRBJ2-1; 8 nucleotides line up with TRBD1. The V and J ends lost 2 bases and 0 bases, in that order; junction bases with no gene match: 6. The CDR3 totals 16 residues. Germline V gene sequence: CDR1 GTSNPN, CDR2 SVGIG (reference sequence). In DNA, the CDR3 is TGTGCCTGGAGTACGAGACAGGGGAGCTCCTACAATGAGCAGTTCTTC. This sequence encodes CAWSTRQGSSYNEQFF.

The chain carries TRBV29-1 and TRBJ2-1, with TRBD1 as a possible D gene (5 bases). This CDR3 region has 11 residues. The germline gives CDR1 SQVTM, CDR2 ANQGSEA. The V end was cut by 4 bases, the J end by 5 bases, with 6 bases between. CDR3 sequence (DNA): TGCAGCGTTGTAGGGGACAATGAGCAGTTCTTC. Translated: CSVVGDNEQFF.